The 29 T cell receptor beta chains reported below all come from one sample, sequenced in a study of vaccination effects on CD4 cells after COVID-19. Using immunoSEQ multiplex PCR, the repertoire was profiled, and TCRdb retains in-frame clones only, with some absent. The table has 30,000 to 35,000 clones, about three quarters seen once. Pools of viral peptides were used by the ViraFEST assay to expand antigen-specific CD4+ T cells ahead of sequencing. Isolation of CD4+ T cells took place after 10 days of culture. Testing of the vaccine recipients showed negative nucleocapsid antibodies and no prior SARS-CoV-2 infection. No antigen has been identified for these receptors. The sample in question was CD4+ T cells from PBMCs cultured with HCoV-OC43 spike peptides, obtained before COVID-19 vaccination. This sample's subset: HCoV-OC43 spike overlapping peptide pool stimulation. These receptor sequences come from a human donor who received a COVID-19 vaccine.

The rearrangement uses TRBV18 and TRBJ2-3, with D uncertain. This CDR3 has 11 residues. Between the trimmed V and J ends, which lost 4 bases and 6 bases, there was a span of 5 bases. CDR1 and CDR2 (germline): KGHSH, LQKENI. CDR3 coding DNA: TGTGCCAGCTCACTGGAGGATACGCAGTATTTT. This translates into CASSLEDTQYF.

The chain employs TRBV21-1 and TRBJ1-1. TRBV21-1 is recorded as a pseudogene. This CDR3 contains 18 residues. For the CDR3, the DNA is TGTGCCAGCAGCAAAGCGCTTTTCCGGGGGGAAATGAACACTGAAGCTTTCTTT. Amino acids: CASSKALFRGEMNTEAFF.

This clone was observed a few times. The V call is TRBV18, the J call TRBJ2-7, with D hard to call. Trimming removed 1 base at V and 3 bases at J, with 7 bases between. This CDR3 is 13 amino acids long. Germline CDR1 KGHSH, CDR2 LQKENI. The CDR3 sequence: CASSPQADYEQYF. DNA for the CDR3: TGTGCCAGCTCACCACAGGCGGACTACGAGCAGTACTTC.

The sample holds a few counts of this clone. The genes are TRBV7-3 and TRBJ2-1; 8 bases map to TRBD2. Trimming took 2 bases from V and 9 from J; bases not matched to a gene: 9. Germline CDR1 reads SGHTA; CDR2 reads FQGTGA. There are 15 residues in the CDR3. The CDR3 coding sequence is TGTGCCAGCAGCTTAGGGGGGACTAGATCTAGTGAGCAGTTCTTC. Translation: CASSLGGTRSSEQFF.

The chain is built from TRBV6-5 and TRBJ1-5; D ambiguous. The CDR3 runs to 13 residues. V was trimmed by 6 bases and J by 0 bases, leaving 6 bases between them. From germline, CDR1 is MNHEY and CDR2 SVGAGI. This CDR3 is CASRLYSNQPQHF. The CDR3 region has the DNA TGTGCCAGCAGGCTTTATAGCAATCAGCCCCAGCATTTT.

The V gene is TRBV5-4, the J gene TRBJ2-1, with TRBD2 as a possible D gene (5 bases). V was cut by 3 bases and J by 0 bases, with 13 bases left in between. The germline V gene encodes CDR1 SGHNT and CDR2 YYREEE (reference sequence). This CDR3 is built from 16 residues. CDR3 DNA sequence: TGTGCCAGCAGCTCATCAGGACTCAGCTCCTACAATGAGCAGTTCTTC. It codes for CASSSSGLSSYNEQFF.

The chain recombines TRBV7-9 with TRBJ1-4; D is possibly TRBD1 (5 bases). This CDR3 has 15 residues. The V end lost 3 bases, the J end lost 5 bases, and 13 bases lay between the germline ends. In germline, CDR1 is SEHNR, CDR2 FQNEAQ (reference sequence). The DNA for the CDR3 is TGTGCCAGCAGCTTCATTGTGGGGGTCAATGAAAAACTGTTTTTT. As protein: CASSFIVGVNEKLFF.

This rearrangement joins TRBV10-3 to TRBJ2-6; D is possibly TRBD1 (7 bases). This CDR3 comprises 14 residues. Between the trimmed V and J ends, which lost 10 bases and 4 bases, there was a span of 14 bases. Germline-derived CDR1 and CDR2 are ENHRY and SYGVKD. CDR3 nucleotide sequence: TGTGCCACCAGGGGGGATTCAGGGGCCAACGTCCTGACTTTC. Its translation: CATRGDSGANVLTF.

The gene calls are TRBV29-1 and TRBJ1-2, with D maybe TRBD1 (6 bases). Germline CDR1 SQVTM, CDR2 ANQGSEA. V was clipped by 2 bases and J by 4 bases, with 14 bases between them. CDR3 length: 14 residues. This CDR3 reads CSVEPPGAFYGYTF. CDR3 nucleotides: TGCAGCGTTGAACCCCCGGGGGCCTTCTATGGCTACACCTTC.

The chain has TRBV19 and TRBJ1-5, with TRBD1 identical over 7 bases. The ends lost 4 bases at V and 2 bases at J; junction bases unmatched: 11. The CDR3 is made up of 17 amino acids. Germline CDR1 reads LNHDA; CDR2 reads SQIVND (reference sequence). The CDR3 spells CASSNTRQGGRNQPQHF. CDR3 nucleotides: TGTGCCAGTAGTAACACACGACAGGGCGGGCGCAATCAGCCCCAGCATTTT.

The genes are TRBV28 and TRBJ1-5; weak D call: TRBD1 (5 bases). Germline values: CDR1 MDHEN, CDR2 SYDVKM. CDR3 length: 16 amino acids. V shed 2 bases and J shed 7 bases, with 18 bases lying between them. For the CDR3, the DNA is TGTGCCAGCAGTTTAGGCCGGGGCCCCTCAGGGCAGCCCCAGCATTTT. Amino acid sequence: CASSLGRGPSGQPQHF.

The genes are TRBV27 and TRBJ2-3; 9 bases are shared with TRBD1. The CDR3 loop spans 16 amino acids. The trim removed 5 bases at V and 2 bases at J, leaving 8 bases unmatched. CDR1 MNHEY and CDR2 SMNVEV come from the germline V gene (reference sequence). The CDR3 is CASSPLDRGFTDTQYF. The CDR3, as DNA: TGTGCCAGCAGTCCTTTGGACAGGGGTTTCACAGATACGCAGTATTTT.

This rearrangement joins TRBV11-2 to TRBJ2-7; D remains unclear. The length of the CDR3 is 12 residues. V was clipped by 2 bases and J by 0 bases, with 2 bases between them. Germline assignment: CDR1 SGHAT and CDR2 FQNNGV. CDR3 in amino acids: CASSLSSYEQYF. DNA of the CDR3: TGTGCCAGCAGCTTAAGCTCCTACGAGCAGTACTTC. Based on the CDR3 plus reference TRBV11-2 and TRBJ2-7, the full variable domain is EAGVAQSPRYKIIEKRQSVAFWCNPISGHATLYWYQQILGQGPKLLIQFQNNGVVDDSQLPKDRFSAERLKGVDSTLKIQPAKLEDSAVYLCASSLSSYEQYFGPGTRLTVT.

This clone has just a few counts. This chain joins TRBV21-1 and TRBJ2-7; the D segment call TRBD2 is taken from the table without a DNA check. TRBV21-1 is annotated as a pseudogene. The CDR3 extends over 16 amino acids. The CDR3 DNA is TGTGCCAGCAGCAAAGTCTCCAGCGGGTTAGCGAACGAGCAGTACTTC. It translates to CASSKVSSGLANEQYF.

V is TRBV3-1 (or the pseudogene TRBV3-2) and J is TRBJ1-3; the D is unclear. Trimming stripped 2 bases from V and 0 bases from J, with 8 bases between. Germline-derived CDR1 and CDR2 are LGHDT and YNNKEL (reference sequence). The CDR3 is made up of 15 amino acids. Here the CDR3 reads CASSQPQLSGNTIYF. The CDR3 DNA follows: TGTGCCAGCAGCCAACCACAGCTCTCTGGAAACACCATATATTTT.

This clone is a singleton in its sample. V is TRBV7-3 and J is TRBJ2-2; 13 bases align to TRBD2. The V gene's germline CDR1 is SGHTA and CDR2 FQGTGA. The CDR3 covers 19 residues. V was clipped by 5 bases and J by 2 bases; unmatched bases: 11. For the CDR3, the DNA is TGTGCCAGCAGCCAACGGAGACTAGCGGGGGGACGAAACACCGGGGAGCTGTTTTTT. Residues: CASSQRRLAGGRNTGELFF.

The V and J genes are TRBV12-5 and TRBJ1-1; D gene unclear. The CDR3 has 13 amino acids. V lost 7 bases to trimming and J lost 0 bases, with 9 bases between them. The germline CDR1 and CDR2 sequences are LGHNT and FRNRAP. CDR3 loop: CASVQSMNTEAFF. Here the CDR3 DNA reads TGTGCTAGTGTCCAGTCCATGAACACTGAAGCTTTCTTT.

The gene calls are TRBV2 and TRBJ1-5, with D perhaps TRBD1 (5 bases). The germline V gene encodes CDR1 SNHLY and CDR2 FYNNEI. V shed 4 bases and J shed 5 bases, with 9 bases lying between them. This CDR3 comprises 13 residues. The CDR3 is CASSVTRDQPQHF. DNA for the CDR3: TGTGCCAGCAGTGTGACCAGGGATCAGCCCCAGCATTTT.

The rearrangement joins TRBV6-5 to TRBJ1-1; 7 bases align to TRBD1. CDR1 and CDR2 (germline): MNHEY, SVGAGI. This CDR3 is built from 14 residues. The trim removed 8 bases at V and 1 base at J, leaving 7 bases unmatched. The CDR3 DNA is TGTGCCAGCGGGCGCAACAGGGGGAACACTGAAGCTTTCTTT. Translation gives CASGRNRGNTEAFF.

This rearrangement joins TRBV5-1 to TRBJ2-1; a weak D match, TRBD2 (6 bases). In germline, CDR1 is SGHRS, CDR2 YFSETQ. The CDR3 has 15 amino acids. V was trimmed by 6 bases and J by 9 bases, leaving 22 bases between them. In DNA, the CDR3 is TGCGCCAGCAAAACCACCGGGACTCATTCTGGTGAGCAGTTCTTC. It codes for CASKTTGTHSGEQFF.

The chain carries TRBV4-1 and TRBJ1-2; unclear D gene. The CDR3 loop spans 15 amino acids. CDR1 MGHRA and CDR2 YSYEKL come from the germline V gene. The germline V and J ends were trimmed by 6 bases and 4 bases, with 18 bases remaining between them. CDR3: CASRFVGGPVYGYTF. The CDR3, as DNA: TGCGCCAGCAGATTCGTCGGCGGCCCCGTCTATGGCTACACCTTC.

Only a few counts were recorded for this clone. This rearrangement joins TRBV5-1 to TRBJ1-2; the D gene is possibly TRBD1 (6 bases). The CDR3 extends over 17 amino acids. V shed 0 bases and J shed 3 bases, with 18 bases lying between them. CDR1 SGHRS and CDR2 YFSETQ come from the germline V gene. The CDR3 DNA sequence: TGCGCCAGCAGCTTGGCCTTATCCGGGGGCACCCACTATGGCTACACCTTC. Residues: CASSLALSGGTHYGYTF.

This clone was recorded a few times. The chain uses TRBV7-9 and TRBJ2-2, with D possibly being TRBD2 (6 bases). V was cut by 5 bases and J by 6 bases, with 25 bases left in between. Germline V gene lookup returns CDR1 SEHNR and CDR2 FQNEAQ (reference sequence). The CDR3 is made up of 18 amino acids. The CDR3 here is CASSPNLYTLGGAGELFF. For the CDR3, the DNA is TGTGCCAGCAGCCCCAACCTGTACACTTTGGGAGGTGCCGGGGAGCTGTTTTTT.

This clone showed up just a few times. V gene TRBV3-1 (or the pseudogene TRBV3-2) combines with J gene TRBJ1-1, with TRBD1 matching over 7 bases. Per germline, CDR1 LGHDT and CDR2 YNNKEL (reference sequence). This CDR3 spans 15 amino acids. J gave up 3 bases and V 4 bases, and 8 bases lay outside the gene matches. The CDR3 bases are TGTGCCAGCAGCCCATCGGACAGGATTTACACTGAAGCTTTCTTT. It translates to CASSPSDRIYTEAFF.

This chain joins TRBV7-9 and TRBJ2-3; tentative D call: TRBD2 (5 bases). The germline gives CDR1 SEHNR, CDR2 FQNEAQ (reference sequence). The CDR3 extends over 17 amino acids. V lost 2 bases, J lost 0 bases, and 15 bases lay in between. Here the CDR3 reads CASSLQGGFTSTDTQYF. The DNA of the CDR3 is TGTGCCAGCAGCTTACAAGGAGGCTTCACTAGCACAGATACGCAGTATTTT. Based on the CDR3 plus reference TRBV7-9 and TRBJ2-3, the full variable domain is DTGVSQNPRHKITKRGQNVTFRCDPISEHNRLYWYRQTLGQGPEFLTYFQNEAQLEKSRLLSDRFSAERPKGSFSTLEIQRTEQGDSAMYLCASSLQGGFTSTDTQYFGPGTRLTVL.

J is TRBJ2-7 and V is TRBV4-3; 10 nucleotides agree with TRBD1. The CDR3 is 16 residues long. Germline V lookup: CDR1 LGHNA, CDR2 YSLEER. Unmatched junction bases numbered 5, after V lost 3 bases and J lost 0 bases. The CDR3 is CASSQDRGVSSYEQYF. The CDR3 DNA follows: TGCGCCAGCAGCCAGGACAGGGGGGTGAGCTCCTACGAGCAGTACTTC.

This chain connects TRBV27 to TRBJ2-2; D is uncertain. CDR3 length equals 16 residues. Germline CDR1 MNHEY, CDR2 SMNVEV (reference sequence). V lost 5 bases, J lost 2 bases, and 15 bases lay in between. CDR3 nucleotide sequence: TGTGCCAGCAGTGTCAACCGGGCCTTAAACACCGGGGAGCTGTTTTTT. Encoded protein: CASSVNRALNTGELFF.

This sequence joins TRBV18 and TRBJ1-5, with TRBD1 as a possible D gene (5 bases). The V gene's germline CDR1 is KGHSH and CDR2 LQKENI. CDR3 size: 16 residues. Trimming pared 2 bases from V and 3 bases from J, leaving 14 bases between. This chain's CDR3 is CASSPFAGQANQPQHF. CDR3 nucleotide sequence: TGTGCCAGCTCACCATTCGCCGGACAAGCCAATCAGCCCCAGCATTTT.

Only a few counts were recorded for this clone. The chain couples TRBV9 to TRBJ2-5; perhaps D is TRBD1 or TRBD2 (5 bases each). The CDR3 length is 14 residues. Trimming stripped 4 bases from V and 4 bases from J, with 14 bases between. CDR1 is SGDLS and CDR2 is YYNGEE in the germline V gene. The CDR3 DNA reads TGTGCCAGCAGCATCGGGACCGTCCGAGAGACCCAGTACTTC. It specifies CASSIGTVRETQYF.